These 16 T cell receptor beta chains originate from one sample sequenced in a study of T-cell reconstitution after alpha-beta-depleted transplantation in children. For TCRbeta, the library was prepared with unique molecular identifiers. Each CDR3 protein is one row after TCRdb ran MiXCR on the PCR reads. There are roughly 100,000 distinct CDR3 sequences in the sample; 6% occur only once, and 6.1% lies in the top ten. The specimen comprised PBMCs, mostly from graft donor cells, sampled 60 days after TCRalphabeta/CD19-depleted stem cell transplant. The origin of the receptors is a female patient aged 2 to 10 who had a stem cell transplant for Fanconi anemia, so the T cells may come from the graft donor.

This clonotype was seen more than once but under ten times. The genes are TRBV7-9 and TRBJ2-3; a possible D gene is TRBD1 (5 bases). This CDR3 comprises 14 residues. Trimming removed 3 bases at V and 5 bases at J, with 12 bases between. CDR1 is SEHNR and CDR2 is FQNEAQ in the germline V gene (reference sequence). The CDR3 reads CASSLTELGDTQYF. CDR3 in DNA: TGTGCCAGCAGCTTGACAGAGCTCGGAGATACGCAGTATTTT. Complete variable domain (other parts from reference TRBV7-9 and TRBJ2-3): DTGVSQNPRHKITKRGQNVTFRCDPISEHNRLYWYRQTLGQGPEFLTYFQNEAQLEKSRLLSDRFSAERPKGSFSTLEIQRTEQGDSAMYLCASSLTELGDTQYFGPGTRLTVL.

This clonotype was counted ten times or more. The rearrangement joins TRBV5-1 to TRBJ2-7, with D possibly being TRBD2 (6 bases). The length of the CDR3 is 16 residues. V lost 7 bases and J lost 0, with 20 bases in between. Germline-derived CDR1 and CDR2 are SGHRS and YFSETQ. Here the CDR3 reads CASGTGTLRSSYEQYF. The CDR3 DNA reads TGCGCCAGCGGGACCGGGACTCTCAGGAGCTCCTACGAGCAGTACTTC.

This clonotype has at least ten counts. CDR3 region: CASSLDKRSNQPQHF. CDR3 coding DNA: TGTGCCAGCAGCTTAGATAAAAGAAGCAATCAGCCCCAGCATTTT. This sequence joins TRBV7-2 and TRBJ1-5, with D unclear. The V end was cut by 1 base, the J end by 1 base, with 8 bases between. There are 15 residues in the CDR3. Germline assignment: CDR1 SGHTA and CDR2 FQGNSA.

This clonotype has a count of ten or more. The chain employs TRBV2 and TRBJ2-2; D is possibly TRBD1 (5 bases). Germline loops: CDR1 SNHLY, CDR2 FYNNEI. The ends were cut back, 2 bases at V and 4 bases at J, with 5 bases in the middle. This CDR3 spans 13 amino acids. The CDR3 sequence: CASSEQGTGELFF. CDR3 bases: TGTGCCAGCAGTGAACAGGGCACCGGGGAGCTGTTTTTT.

This clonotype was observed at least ten times. The chain combines TRBV6-2 or TRBV6-3 with TRBJ1-5; D unresolved. The CDR3 has 15 amino acids. CDR1 is MNHEY, CDR2 SVGEGT, per germline. V was trimmed by 2 bases and J by 11 bases, leaving 19 bases between them. The CDR3 region has the DNA TGTGCCAGCAGTTACGTGAGACACCTAATTCGGTCCCAGCATTTT. This translates into CASSYVRHLIRSQHF.

This clonotype was detected many times. This sequence joins TRBV7-3 and TRBJ2-3; no reliable D call. The length of the CDR3 is 14 residues. Trimming left V 5 bases short and J 2 bases short, with 11 bases between. Germline loops: CDR1 SGHTA, CDR2 FQGTGA. The CDR3 reads CASSPTPYTDTQYF. CDR3 DNA: TGTGCCAGCAGCCCGACCCCCTACACAGATACGCAGTATTTT.

This clonotype has a count of ten or more. At one boundary the junction diverges from the germline segment, which might be a read error. CDR3 sequence: CASSPGQSENTIYF. CDR3 nucleotide sequence: TGTGCCAGCAGTCCTGGACAGTCTGAAAACACCATATATTTT. The rearrangement joins TRBV12-3 or TRBV12-4 to TRBJ1-3; tentative D call: TRBD1 (6 bases). The length of the CDR3 is 14 residues.

This chain connects TRBV11-3 to TRBJ2-7; D is possibly TRBD1 or TRBD2 (5 bases each). Germline-derived CDR1 and CDR2 are SGHNT and YENEEA. This CDR3 is built from 13 residues. The V end lost 6 bases, the J end lost 3 bases, and 12 bases lay between the germline ends. The CDR3 protein is CASSLGPGYEQYF. DNA of the CDR3: TGTGCCAGCAGTCTGGGACCGGGCTACGAGCAGTACTTC.

This clonotype was seen at least ten times. CDR3 sequence: CASSPEVVSRTSTDTQYF. CDR3 bases: TGTGCCAGCAGCCCAGAAGTAGTCAGTCGCACTAGCACAGATACGCAGTATTTT. The chain joins TRBV11-1 to TRBJ2-3; no definite D call. V was pared by 5 bases and J by 0 bases, with 21 bases between. Germline lookup yields CDR1 SGHAT and CDR2 FQDESV (reference sequence). There are 18 residues in the CDR3. Full variable domain (remainder filled in from reference TRBV11-1 and TRBJ2-3): EAEVAQSPRYKITEKSQAVAFWCDPISGHATLYWYRQILGQGPELLVQFQDESVVDDSQLPKDRFSAERLKGVDSTLKIQPAELGDSAMYLCASSPEVVSRTSTDTQYFGPGTRLTVL.

At least ten counts were recorded for this clonotype. The gene calls are TRBV5-1 and TRBJ2-7; 12 bases are shared with TRBD1. The CDR3 consists of 15 residues. V trimming: 4 bases; J trimming: 5 bases; junction bases outside the gene matches: 7. Per germline, CDR1 SGHRS and CDR2 YFSETQ. CDR3 in amino acids: CASSITRDRGHEQYF. The CDR3 coding sequence is TGCGCCAGCAGCATTACCCGGGACAGGGGGCACGAGCAGTACTTC. Together with reference TRBV5-1 and TRBJ2-7, the CDR3 gives the full variable domain: KAGVTQTPRYLIKTRGQQVTLSCSPISGHRSVSWYQQTPGQGLQFLFEYFSETQRNKGNFPGRFSGRQFSNSRSEMNVSTLELGDSALYLCASSITRDRGHEQYFGPGTRLTVT.

This clonotype was seen at least ten times. V usage is TRBV5-1 and J usage is TRBJ2-5, with 7 nucleotides matching TRBD1. This CDR3 has 15 residues. The V gene's germline CDR1 is SGHRS and CDR2 YFSETQ. Trimming took 4 bases from V and 2 from J; bases not matched to a gene: 8. This CDR3 is CASSLGTVTQETQYF. The CDR3 region has the DNA TGCGCCAGCAGCCTCGGGACAGTTACTCAAGAGACCCAGTACTTC.

This clonotype was detected only a few times. V usage is TRBV5-1 and J usage is TRBJ1-4; D possibly corresponds to TRBD1 (5 bases). Deletions cut 1 base from V and 6 bases from J, with 13 bases between. The germline V gene encodes CDR1 SGHRS and CDR2 YFSETQ. The CDR3 runs to 15 residues. CDR3 nucleotide sequence: TGCGCCAGCAGCTTGAATTCGGGCAGGGATGAAAAACTGTTTTTT. This sequence encodes CASSLNSGRDEKLFF. The full variable domain, with the rest looked up from reference TRBV5-1 and TRBJ1-4, is KAGVTQTPRYLIKTRGQQVTLSCSPISGHRSVSWYQQTPGQGLQFLFEYFSETQRNKGNFPGRFSGRQFSNSRSEMNVSTLELGDSALYLCASSLNSGRDEKLFFGSGTQLSVL.

The V and J genes are TRBV6-5 and TRBJ1-5; 10 bases are shared with TRBD1. V lost 0 bases and J lost 3; bases outside the gene matches: 2. The CDR3 spans 16 residues. Looked up from germline, CDR1 is MNHEY and CDR2 is SVGAGI. The CDR3 nucleotides read TGTGCCAGCAGTTACTCCGGACAGGGGGTCAATCAGCCCCAGCATTTT. Protein: CASSYSGQGVNQPQHF.

This chain connects TRBV7-6 to TRBJ1-4; TRBD1 matches at 7 bases. J lost 3 bases, V lost 0 bases, and 1 base had no gene match. The CDR3 consists of 15 residues. Per the germline V gene, CDR1 is SGHVS and CDR2 is FNYEAQ. This CDR3 is CASSLARGPNEKLFF. The CDR3 nucleotides are TGTGCCAGCAGCTTAGCTAGGGGGCCTAATGAAAAACTGTTTTTT.

This clonotype has ten or more counts. The chain joins TRBV7-9 to TRBJ2-5; possibly TRBD1 for D (6 bases). Trimming left V 9 bases short and J 2 bases short, with 13 bases between. Germline V gene sequence: CDR1 SEHNR, CDR2 FQNEAQ (reference sequence). The CDR3 is 13 amino acids. CDR3 sequence reads: CASTGTEQETQYF. As DNA, the CDR3 is TGTGCCAGTACAGGGACCGAACAAGAGACCCAGTACTTC.

V is TRBV29-1 and J is TRBJ2-3, with D tentatively TRBD1 (6 bases). The CDR3 runs to 15 residues. V lost 4 bases to trimming and J lost 2 bases, with 16 bases between them. Germline CDR1 is SQVTM and CDR2 is ANQGSEA. The CDR3 loop is CSVVGAGGPTDTQYF. CDR3 nucleotides: TGCAGCGTTGTGGGGGCAGGCGGACCCACAGATACGCAGTATTTT.